This section outlines one TCR beta chain sequence together with its context. The antigen is unknown. The CDR3 sequence is 16 residues long. Germline V gene sequence: CDR1 DFQATT, CDR2 SNEGSKA (reference sequence). V trimming: 1 base; J trimming: 10 bases; junction bases outside the gene matches: 15. The data were obtained in a study of glioma-infiltrating T cells. The iRepertoire nested amplicon-rescue multiplex PCR amplified TCR alpha and beta CDR3s from RNA. Tissue mRNA or PBMC total RNA, roughly 85-450 ng, went into one-step reverse transcription and amplification. TCRdb reanalysed the multiplex PCR reads using MiXCR and keeps one entry per CDR3 protein. The sample has under 150,000 distinct CDR3 sequences; roughly two fifths are singletons. Study findings and constraints: Tissue and blood shared very few CDR3 sequences. Above-expected tissue-blood divergence occurred in all gliomas, most in low-grade ones.

The sequence was obtained from a human donor with low-grade glioma or glioblastoma, undergoing nonglioma brain surgery, or in good health (not recorded which). Specimen: glioma tissue, nonneoplastic brain tissue, or PBMCs (not recorded which). This chain connects TRBV20-1 to TRBJ2-1, with 8 bases lining up with TRBD2. CDR3 region: CSARGPALSGGNEQFF. Here the CDR3 DNA reads TGCAGTGCTAGAGGCCCGGCCTTGAGCGGGGGTAACGAGCAGTTCTTC.